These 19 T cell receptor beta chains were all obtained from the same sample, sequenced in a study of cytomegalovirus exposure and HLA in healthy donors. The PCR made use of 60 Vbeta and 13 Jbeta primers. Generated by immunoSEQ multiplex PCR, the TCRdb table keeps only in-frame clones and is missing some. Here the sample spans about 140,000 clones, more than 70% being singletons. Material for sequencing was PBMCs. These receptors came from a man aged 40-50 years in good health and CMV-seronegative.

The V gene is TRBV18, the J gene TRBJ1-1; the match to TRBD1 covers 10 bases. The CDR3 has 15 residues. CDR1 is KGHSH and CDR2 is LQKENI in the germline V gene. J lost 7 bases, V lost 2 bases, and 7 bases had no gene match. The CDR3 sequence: CASSPSTGQGFEAFF. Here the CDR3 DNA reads TGTGCCAGCTCACCATCAACGGGACAGGGGTTTGAAGCTTTCTTT.

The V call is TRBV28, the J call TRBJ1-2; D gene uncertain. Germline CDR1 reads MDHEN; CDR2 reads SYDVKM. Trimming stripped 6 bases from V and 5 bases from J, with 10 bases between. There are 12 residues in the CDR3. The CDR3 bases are TGTGCCAGCAGCCTGGGCCCTTATGGCTACACCTTC. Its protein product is CASSLGPYGYTF.

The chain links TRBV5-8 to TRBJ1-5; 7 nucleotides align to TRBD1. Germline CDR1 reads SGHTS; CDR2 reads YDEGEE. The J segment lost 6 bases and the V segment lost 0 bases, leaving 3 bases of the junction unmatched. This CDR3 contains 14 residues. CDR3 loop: CASSLDRGFQPQHF. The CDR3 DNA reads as TGTGCCAGCAGCTTGGACAGGGGATTTCAGCCCCAGCATTTT.

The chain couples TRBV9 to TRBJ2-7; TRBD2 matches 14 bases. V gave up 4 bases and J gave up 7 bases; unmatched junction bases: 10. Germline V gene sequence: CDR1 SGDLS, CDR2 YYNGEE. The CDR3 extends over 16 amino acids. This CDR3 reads CASSPGLAGGSLEQYF. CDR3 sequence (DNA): TGTGCCAGCAGCCCCGGACTAGCGGGGGGATCTCTTGAGCAGTACTTC.

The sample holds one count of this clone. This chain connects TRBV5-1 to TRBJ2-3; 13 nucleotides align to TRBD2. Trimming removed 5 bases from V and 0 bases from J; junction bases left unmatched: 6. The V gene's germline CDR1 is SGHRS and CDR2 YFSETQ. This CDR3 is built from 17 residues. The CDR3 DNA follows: TGCGCCAGCAGAAAGATACTAGCGGGGGGGAGCACAGATACGCAGTATTTT. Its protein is CASRKILAGGSTDTQYF.

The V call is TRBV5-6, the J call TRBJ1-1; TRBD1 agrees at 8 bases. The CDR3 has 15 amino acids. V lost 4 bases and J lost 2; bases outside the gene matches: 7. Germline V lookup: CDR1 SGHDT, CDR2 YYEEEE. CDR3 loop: CASSLPGQGNTEAFF. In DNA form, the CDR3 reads TGTGCCAGCAGCCTCCCCGGACAGGGAAACACTGAAGCTTTCTTT.

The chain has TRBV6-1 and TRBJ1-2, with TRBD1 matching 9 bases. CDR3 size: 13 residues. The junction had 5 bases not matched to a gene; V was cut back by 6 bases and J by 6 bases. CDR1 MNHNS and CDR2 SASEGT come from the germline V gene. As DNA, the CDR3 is TGTGCCAGCAGCCCCGACAGGGGGAATGGCTACACCTTC. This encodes CASSPDRGNGYTF.

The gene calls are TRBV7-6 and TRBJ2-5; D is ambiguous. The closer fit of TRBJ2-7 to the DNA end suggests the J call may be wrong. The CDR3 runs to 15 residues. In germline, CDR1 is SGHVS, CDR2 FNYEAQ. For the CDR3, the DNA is TGTGCCAGCAGCTTAGAAGGTGGTAGCTCCTACGAGCAGTACTTC. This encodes CASSLEGGSSYEQYF.

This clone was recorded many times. The CDR3 sequence is CASSYGVNTEAFF. For the CDR3, the DNA is TGTGCCAGCAGCTATGGAGTGAACACTGAAGCTTTCTTT. This chain joins TRBV5-6 and TRBJ1-1; no clear D. Germline values: CDR1 SGHDT, CDR2 YYEEEE. V was clipped by 3 bases and J by 0 bases, with 6 bases between them. This CDR3 is 13 amino acids long.

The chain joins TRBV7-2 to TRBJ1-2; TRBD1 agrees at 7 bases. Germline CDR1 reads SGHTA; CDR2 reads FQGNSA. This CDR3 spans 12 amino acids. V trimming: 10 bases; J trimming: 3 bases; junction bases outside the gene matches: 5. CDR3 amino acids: CAIGQVYYGYTF. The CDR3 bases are TGTGCCATCGGACAGGTGTACTATGGCTACACCTTC. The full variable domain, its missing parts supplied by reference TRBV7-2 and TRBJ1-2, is GAGVSQSPSNKVTEKGKDVELRCDPISGHTALYWYRQSLGQGLEFLIYFQGNSAPDKSGLPSDRFSAERTGGSVSTLTIQRTQQEDSAVYLCAIGQVYYGYTFGSGTRLTVV.

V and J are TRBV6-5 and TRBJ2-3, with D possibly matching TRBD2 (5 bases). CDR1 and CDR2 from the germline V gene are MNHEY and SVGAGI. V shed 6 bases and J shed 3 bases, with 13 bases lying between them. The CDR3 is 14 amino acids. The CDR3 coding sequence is TGTGCCAGCAGACGGACTTTATCGACAGATACGCAGTATTTT. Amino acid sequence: CASRRTLSTDTQYF.

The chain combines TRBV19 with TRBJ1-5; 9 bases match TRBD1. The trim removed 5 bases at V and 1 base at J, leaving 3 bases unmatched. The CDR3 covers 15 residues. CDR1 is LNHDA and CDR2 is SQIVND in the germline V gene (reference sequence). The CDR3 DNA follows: TGTGCCAGTAGTTGGGGGACAGGGAGCAATCAGCCCCAGCATTTT. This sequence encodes CASSWGTGSNQPQHF.

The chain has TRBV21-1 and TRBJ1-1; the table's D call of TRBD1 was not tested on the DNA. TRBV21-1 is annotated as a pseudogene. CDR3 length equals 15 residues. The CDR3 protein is CASSGWDSVNTEAFF. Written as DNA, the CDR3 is TGTGCCAGCAGCGGTTGGGACAGCGTGAACACTGAAGCTTTCTTT.

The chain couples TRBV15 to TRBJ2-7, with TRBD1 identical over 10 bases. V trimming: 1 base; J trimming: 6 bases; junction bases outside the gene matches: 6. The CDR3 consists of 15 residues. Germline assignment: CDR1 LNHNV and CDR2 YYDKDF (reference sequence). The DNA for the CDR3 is TGTGCCACCAGCAGAGGGGGGGACAGGGGCCCCGAGCAGTACTTC. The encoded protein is CATSRGGDRGPEQYF.

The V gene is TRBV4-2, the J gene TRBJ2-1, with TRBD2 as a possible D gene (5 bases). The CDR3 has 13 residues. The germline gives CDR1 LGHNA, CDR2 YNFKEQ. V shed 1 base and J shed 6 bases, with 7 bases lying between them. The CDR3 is CASSQGLLNEQFF. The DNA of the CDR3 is TGTGCCAGCAGCCAAGGACTACTCAATGAGCAGTTCTTC.

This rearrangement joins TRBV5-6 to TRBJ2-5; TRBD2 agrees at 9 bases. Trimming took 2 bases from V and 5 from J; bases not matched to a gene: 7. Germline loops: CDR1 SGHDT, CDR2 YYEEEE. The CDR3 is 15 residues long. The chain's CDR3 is CASSFGGGAGETQYF. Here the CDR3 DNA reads TGTGCCAGCAGCTTTGGCGGGGGGGCCGGCGAGACCCAGTACTTC.

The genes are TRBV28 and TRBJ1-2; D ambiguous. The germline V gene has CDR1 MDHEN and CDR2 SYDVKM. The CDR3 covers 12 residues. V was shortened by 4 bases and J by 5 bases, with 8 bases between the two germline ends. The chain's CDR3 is CASSWGGYGYTF. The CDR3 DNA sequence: TGTGCCAGCAGTTGGGGAGGGTATGGCTACACCTTC.

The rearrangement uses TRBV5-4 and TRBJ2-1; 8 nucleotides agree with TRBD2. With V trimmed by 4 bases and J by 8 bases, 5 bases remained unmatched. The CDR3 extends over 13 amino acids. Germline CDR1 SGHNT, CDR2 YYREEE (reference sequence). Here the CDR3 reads CASSVTSGDEQFF. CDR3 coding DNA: TGTGCCAGCAGCGTCACTAGCGGCGATGAGCAGTTCTTC. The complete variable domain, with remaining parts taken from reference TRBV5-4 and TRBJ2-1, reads ETGVTQSPTHLIKTRGQQVTLRCSSQSGHNTVSWYQQALGQGPQFIFQYYREEENGRGNFPPRFSGLQFPNYSSELNVNALELDDSALYLCASSVTSGDEQFFGPGTRLTVL.

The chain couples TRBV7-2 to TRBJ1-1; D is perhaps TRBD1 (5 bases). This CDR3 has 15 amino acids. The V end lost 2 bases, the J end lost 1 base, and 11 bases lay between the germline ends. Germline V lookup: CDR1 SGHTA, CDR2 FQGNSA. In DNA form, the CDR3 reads TGTGCCAGCAGCTTACATCAGGGTAGGAACACTGAAGCTTTCTTT. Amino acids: CASSLHQGRNTEAFF.